This T cell receptor beta chain is from a study of early T cells in non-severe SARS-CoV-2 infection. Individual cDNA molecules received unique molecular identifiers during library preparation. MiXCR, run by TCRdb on the 5' RACE reads, gives a single entry per CDR3 protein. The sample lists some 48,000 distinct CDR3 sequences, approximately 9.4% occurring once. The V and J ends lost 6 bases and 3 bases respectively, with 15 bases between them. Germline V gives CDR1 SNHLY, CDR2 FYNNEI. The CDR3 is made up of 15 amino acids. This clonotype was seen only a few times. The chain links TRBV2 to TRBJ1-5, with D possibly TRBD1 on 5 matching bases. Material: whole blood. This clonotype was obtained from an adult who was a healthcare worker with PCR-confirmed SARS-CoV-2 infection or an uninfected control (not recorded which). CDR3 DNA sequence: TGTGCCAGCAGGTCATCCCAGGGCTACAATCAGCCCCAGCATTTT. It yields the protein CASRSSQGYNQPQHF.